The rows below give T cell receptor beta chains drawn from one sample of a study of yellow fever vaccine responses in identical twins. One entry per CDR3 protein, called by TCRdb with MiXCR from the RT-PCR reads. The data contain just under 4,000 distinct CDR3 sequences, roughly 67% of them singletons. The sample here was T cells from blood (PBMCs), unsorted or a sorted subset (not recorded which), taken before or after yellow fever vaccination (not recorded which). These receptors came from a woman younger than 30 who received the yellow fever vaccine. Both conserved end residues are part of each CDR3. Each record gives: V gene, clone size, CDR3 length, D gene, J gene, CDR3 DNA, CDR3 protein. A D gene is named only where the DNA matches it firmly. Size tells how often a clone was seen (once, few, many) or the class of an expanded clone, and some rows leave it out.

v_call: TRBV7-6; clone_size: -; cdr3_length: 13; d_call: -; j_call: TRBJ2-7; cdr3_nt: TGTGCCAGCAGCTTAGGGGAAACCTACGAGCAGTACTTC; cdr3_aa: CASSLGETYEQYF
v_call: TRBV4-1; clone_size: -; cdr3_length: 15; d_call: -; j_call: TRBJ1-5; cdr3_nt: TGCGCCAGCAGCCAAGATCCGGGGGAGAGTCAGCCCCAGCATTTT; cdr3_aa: CASSQDPGESQPQHF
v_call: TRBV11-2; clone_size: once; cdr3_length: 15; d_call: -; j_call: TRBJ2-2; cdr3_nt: TGTGCCAGCAGCTACCGACAGACCTACACCGGGGAGCTGTTTTTT; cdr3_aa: CASSYRQTYTGELFF
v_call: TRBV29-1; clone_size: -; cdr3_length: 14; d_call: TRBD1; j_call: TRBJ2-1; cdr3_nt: TGCAGTGGTAGAGGACAGGTAACCTACAATGAGCAGTTCTTC; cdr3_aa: CSGRGQVTYNEQFF
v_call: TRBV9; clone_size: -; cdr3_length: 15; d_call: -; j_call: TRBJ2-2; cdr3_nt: TGTGCCAGCAGCATACGACACCGAAACACCGGGGAGCTGTTTTTT; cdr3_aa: CASSIRHRNTGELFF
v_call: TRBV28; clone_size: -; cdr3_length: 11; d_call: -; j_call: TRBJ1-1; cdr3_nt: TGTGCCAGCAGTTACTCCACTGAAGCTTTCTTT; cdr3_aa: CASSYSTEAFF
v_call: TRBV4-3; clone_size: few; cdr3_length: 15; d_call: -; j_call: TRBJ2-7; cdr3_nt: TGCGCCAGCAGCCAAGTCGGGACGCCCGGTTACGAGCAGTACTTC; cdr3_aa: CASSQVGTPGYEQYF
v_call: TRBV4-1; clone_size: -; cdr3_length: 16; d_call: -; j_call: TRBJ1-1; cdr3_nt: TGCGCCAGCAGCCAAGGCCTGGATATTAGGTTCACTGAAGCTTTCTTT; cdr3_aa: CASSQGLDIRFTEAFF
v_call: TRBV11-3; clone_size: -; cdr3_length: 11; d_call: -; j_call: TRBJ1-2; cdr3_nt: TGTGCCACTTCATCCTGGATGCGCTACACCTTC; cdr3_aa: CATSSWMRYTF
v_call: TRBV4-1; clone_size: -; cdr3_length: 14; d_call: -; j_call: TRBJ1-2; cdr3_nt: TGCGCCAGCAGCCCCCTGCCAGGGGACTATGGCTACACCTTC; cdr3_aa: CASSPLPGDYGYTF
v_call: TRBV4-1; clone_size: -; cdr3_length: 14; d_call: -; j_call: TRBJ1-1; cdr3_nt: TGCGCCAGCAGCCAAGCAGGGGAAAACACTGAAGCTTTCTTT; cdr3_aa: CASSQAGENTEAFF
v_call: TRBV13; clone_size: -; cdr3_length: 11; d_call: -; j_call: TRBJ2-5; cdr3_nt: TGTGCCAGCAGCCAGGAGGAGACCCAGTACTTC; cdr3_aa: CASSQEETQYF
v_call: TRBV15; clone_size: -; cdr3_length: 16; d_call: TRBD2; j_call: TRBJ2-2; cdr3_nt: TGTGCCACCAGCGGGGGACGGGGGGGCGTCACCGGGGAGCTGTTTTTT; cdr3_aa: CATSGGRGGVTGELFF
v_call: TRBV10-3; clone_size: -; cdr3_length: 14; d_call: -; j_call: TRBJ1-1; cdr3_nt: TGTGCCATCAGTGAGCGCGAGGGGTACACTGAAGCTTTCTTT; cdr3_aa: CAISEREGYTEAFF
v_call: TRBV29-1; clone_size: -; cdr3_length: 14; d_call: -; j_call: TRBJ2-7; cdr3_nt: TGCAGCGTCCCTATCGGAGGGCGGGGTAACGAGCAGTACTTC; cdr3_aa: CSVPIGGRGNEQYF
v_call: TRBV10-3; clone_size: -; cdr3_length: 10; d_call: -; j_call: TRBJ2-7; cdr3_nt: TGTGCCGGGGGCGAATACGAGCAGTACTTC; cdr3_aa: CAGGEYEQYF
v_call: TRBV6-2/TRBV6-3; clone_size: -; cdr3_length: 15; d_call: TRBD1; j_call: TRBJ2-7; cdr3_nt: TGTGCCAGCAGTCCCCTTTGGACAGGGGTCTACGAGCAGTACTTC; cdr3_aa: CASSPLWTGVYEQYF
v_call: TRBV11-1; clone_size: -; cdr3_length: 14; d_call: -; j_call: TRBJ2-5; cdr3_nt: TGTGCCAGCAGCTCCCCTAGCGCACAAGAGACCCAGTACTTC; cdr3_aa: CASSSPSAQETQYF
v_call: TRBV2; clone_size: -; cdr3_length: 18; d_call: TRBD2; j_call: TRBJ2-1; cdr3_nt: TGTGCCAGCACCGCGCCGACTAGCGGGGGTTGGTCCTACAATGAGCAGTTCTTC; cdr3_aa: CASTAPTSGGWSYNEQFF
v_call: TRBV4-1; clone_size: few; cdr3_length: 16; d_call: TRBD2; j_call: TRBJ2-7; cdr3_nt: TGCGCCAGCAGCCAAAGAGGGACTAGCGGGAGGGACGAGCAGTACTTC; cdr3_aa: CASSQRGTSGRDEQYF
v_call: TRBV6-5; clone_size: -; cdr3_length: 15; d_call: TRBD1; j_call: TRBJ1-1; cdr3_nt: TGTGCCAGCAGTTACTCGGGACAGATGAACACTGAAGCTTTCTTT; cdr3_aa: CASSYSGQMNTEAFF
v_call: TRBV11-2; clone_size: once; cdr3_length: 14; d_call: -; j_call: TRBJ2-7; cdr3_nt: TGTGCCAGCAGCTTGTGGGGGCCCACCTACGAGCAGTACTTC; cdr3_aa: CASSLWGPTYEQYF
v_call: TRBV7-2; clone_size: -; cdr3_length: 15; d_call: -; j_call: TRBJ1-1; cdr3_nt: TGTGCCAGCAGCTCCACCCCGCGGGGACGGGATGAAGCTTTCTTT; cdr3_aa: CASSSTPRGRDEAFF
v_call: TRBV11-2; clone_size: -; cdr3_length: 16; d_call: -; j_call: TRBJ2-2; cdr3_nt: TGTGCCAGCAGCTTCAGAAATCTGGGAGTGACCGGGGAGCTGTTTTTT; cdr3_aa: CASSFRNLGVTGELFF
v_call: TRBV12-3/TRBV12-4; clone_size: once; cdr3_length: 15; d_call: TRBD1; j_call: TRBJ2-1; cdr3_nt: TGTGCCAGCAGTTCCATCGGACAGGGGAGGAATGAGCAGTTCTTC; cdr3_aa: CASSSIGQGRNEQFF
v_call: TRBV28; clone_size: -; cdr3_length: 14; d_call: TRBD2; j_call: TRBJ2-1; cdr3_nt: TGTGCCAGCAGTACTAGCGGGAGGACATATGAGCAGTTCTTC; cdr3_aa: CASSTSGRTYEQFF
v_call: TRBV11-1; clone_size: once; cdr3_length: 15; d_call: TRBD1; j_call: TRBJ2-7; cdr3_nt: TGTGCCAGCAGCCCCGCCGGGACAGGGAAGGTCGAGCAGTACTTC; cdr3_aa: CASSPAGTGKVEQYF
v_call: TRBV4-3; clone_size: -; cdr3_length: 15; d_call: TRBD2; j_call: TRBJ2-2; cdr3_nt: TGCGCCAGCAGCCAAGATCGTCTAGCGGCCGGGGAGCTGTTTTTT; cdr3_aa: CASSQDRLAAGELFF
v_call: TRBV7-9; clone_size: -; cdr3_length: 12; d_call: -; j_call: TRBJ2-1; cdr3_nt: TGTGCCAGCGGGATTTCAAGCAATGAGCAGTTCTTC; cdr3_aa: CASGISSNEQFF